The 7 T cell receptor beta chains presented below share a single source sample, sequenced in a study of technical replicates of blood from a few donors. Profiled with immunoSEQ multiplex PCR; TCRdb holds only in-frame clones, not every one. Of 45,000 to 60,000 clones listed, approximately 94% are singletons. The material sequenced was PBMCs. These receptors all come from a human donor in good health. Some clones in this sample may be carry-over from other donors' samples.

The rearrangement links TRBV6-5 to TRBJ2-1, with 7 bases aligning to TRBD2. Germline trimming cut 2 bases from V and 6 bases from J; bases unmatched to any gene: 7. The CDR3 has 15 residues. Germline loops: CDR1 MNHEY, CDR2 SVGAGI. As DNA, the CDR3 is TGTGCCAGCAGTTACCGCCGGACTAGACTCAATGAGCAGTTCTTC. It translates to CASSYRRTRLNEQFF.

V usage is TRBV4-3 and J usage is TRBJ2-1; 11 bases agree with TRBD1. This CDR3 is built from 16 residues. Germline V lookup: CDR1 LGHNA, CDR2 YSLEER. V lost 3 bases and J lost 8; bases outside the gene matches: 9. The CDR3 nucleotides read TGCGCCAGCAGCCAGACCGGGACAGGGGGTTGGGATGAGCAGTTCTTC. Translating it yields CASSQTGTGGWDEQFF.

The V call is TRBV11-3, the J call TRBJ2-7, with 9 bases aligning to TRBD2. This CDR3 spans 13 amino acids. The germline gives CDR1 SGHNT, CDR2 YENEEA. V lost 4 bases to trimming and J lost 3 bases; unmatched junction nucleotides: 1. The CDR3 loop reads CASSSTSGYEQYF. In DNA, the CDR3 is TGTGCCAGCAGCTCGACTAGCGGCTACGAGCAGTACTTC.

This chain connects TRBV7-2 to TRBJ2-2; no clear D. The CDR3 totals 13 residues. V lost 5 bases to trimming and J lost 6 bases, with 10 bases between them. Germline V gives CDR1 SGHTA, CDR2 FQGNSA. In DNA form, the CDR3 reads TGTGCCAGCAGCCTCCGGGTTCCCGGGGAGCTGTTTTTT. Encoded protein: CASSLRVPGELFF.

The genes are TRBV7-8 and TRBJ2-2, with 7 positions matching TRBD1. J was trimmed by 6 bases and V by 1 base; bases with no gene match: 5. Germline loops: CDR1 SGHVS, CDR2 FQNEAQ. The CDR3 spans 15 residues. CDR3 loop: CASSLGTGSAGELFF. The CDR3 nucleotides read TGTGCCAGCAGCTTAGGGACAGGTAGCGCCGGGGAGCTGTTTTTT. The entire variable domain, with the rest obtained from reference TRBV7-8 and TRBJ2-2, is as follows: GAGVSQSPRYKVAKRGQDVALRCDPISGHVSLFWYQQALGQGPEFLTYFQNEAQLDKSGLPSDRFFAERPEGSVSTLKIQRTQQEDSAVYLCASSLGTGSAGELFFGEGSRLTVL.

The gene calls are TRBV5-1 and TRBJ2-5; TRBD2 is a possible D gene (6 bases). V was shortened by 2 bases and J by 5 bases, with 13 bases between the two germline ends. The CDR3 is 14 residues long. In germline, CDR1 is SGHRS, CDR2 YFSETQ. The CDR3 is CASSFQTSSETQYF. The CDR3, as DNA: TGCGCCAGCAGCTTCCAGACTAGTTCGGAGACCCAGTACTTC.

V and J are TRBV5-1 and TRBJ1-1; D perhaps matches TRBD1 (6 bases). The CDR3 extends over 18 amino acids. The V end lost 4 bases, the J end lost 4 bases, and 26 bases lay between the germline ends. Germline V gene lookup returns CDR1 SGHRS and CDR2 YFSETQ. The CDR3 bases are TGCGCCAGCAGCCCCGCAGATTATAACAGGGTTTCGAGCACTGAAGCTTTCTTT. Encoded protein: CASSPADYNRVSSTEAFF.